This T cell receptor (beta chain) came from a study of blood T cells in healthy people across ages. Study at large: T cells yielded about one barcoded beta molecule per two cells through template switching.

This clonotype showed up just a few times. The CDR3 sequence is 14 residues long. Germline V gene lookup returns CDR1 MNHNY and CDR2 SVGAGI (reference sequence). V dropped 1 base and J dropped 2 bases, with 6 bases sitting between them. Then a second PCR, running about 6 to 11 cycles, was carried out with a sample-barcoded 5' primer and a J-beta primer mix. MiXCR, applied by TCRdb to the 5' RACE reads, yields one record per CDR3 protein. The sample carries some 1.8 million distinct CDR3 sequences, about two fifths recorded once. The chain has TRBV6-6 and TRBJ1-5; perhaps TRBD1 as D (5 bases). The sample taken for sequencing was blood. The TCR sequence derives from a human donor in good health. The CDR3 DNA reads TGTGCCAGCAGTTACTTAGGGGGCAATCAGCCCCAGCATTTT. It codes for CASSYLGGNQPQHF.